Shown below are 26 T cell receptor beta chains from a single sample sequenced in a study of T cells in Graves' hyperthyroidism and ophthalmopathy. Amplified TCR beta CDR3 regions came from RNA transcripts. HTBI primers were used for first-round RT-PCR of the TCR CDR3. One entry per CDR3 protein, called by TCRdb with MiXCR from the multiplex PCR reads. In the table there are some 530,000 distinct CDR3 sequences, around a fifth of which are singletons. The sample comprised blood. These receptors originate from a woman in her 70s with Graves' ophthalmopathy.

This clonotype was counted between two and nine times. The CDR3 loop reads CASRMDRGSYEQYF. As DNA, the CDR3 is TGTGCCAGCAGAATGGACAGGGGTTCCTACGAGCAGTACTTC. V usage is TRBV6-1 and J usage is TRBJ2-7; TRBD1 agrees at 9 bases. Germline V gene data show CDR1 as MNHNS and CDR2 as SASEGT. This CDR3 comprises 14 residues. Trimming cost V 6 bases and J 1 base; bases outside gene matches: 4.

This clonotype was observed a handful of times. This chain uses TRBV6-6 with TRBJ2-7; D unclear. Per the germline V gene, CDR1 is MNHNY and CDR2 is SVGAGI (reference sequence). Trimming cost V 2 bases and J 0 bases, with 11 bases left between them. The CDR3 has 15 residues. CDR3 residues: CASSYARPGSYEQYF. The CDR3 nucleotides are TGTGCCAGCAGTTACGCCAGGCCGGGCTCCTACGAGCAGTACTTC.

This clonotype was counted between two and nine times. The chain carries TRBV7-2 and TRBJ2-2; TRBD2 aligns across 7 bases. V was pared by 1 base and J by 6 bases, with 11 bases of the junction left unmatched. The CDR3 spans 17 residues. Germline values: CDR1 SGHTA, CDR2 FQGNSA. The CDR3 nucleotides are TGTGCCAGCAGCTTAGTTAGCGGGCGGAGTCCTCCCGGGGAGCTGTTTTTT. It specifies CASSLVSGRSPPGELFF.

This clonotype showed up just a few times. CDR3 nucleotides: TGTGCCAGTAGTACCTACTGGCAGGGGATGAACACTGAAGCTTTCTTT. Protein: CASSTYWQGMNTEAFF. The chain uses TRBV19 and TRBJ1-1, with D maybe TRBD1 (6 bases). This CDR3 spans 16 amino acids. The germline V and J ends were trimmed by 4 bases and 0 bases, with 15 bases remaining between them. Germline V gene sequence: CDR1 LNHDA, CDR2 SQIVND (reference sequence).

The CDR3 here is CSASLIGARASYEQYF. For the CDR3, the DNA is TGCAGTGCTAGCCTTATCGGAGCGAGGGCTTCCTACGAGCAGTACTTC. This chain joins TRBV20-1 and TRBJ2-7; maybe TRBD2 (5 bases). Per the germline V gene, CDR1 is DFQATT and CDR2 is SNEGSKA (reference sequence). V was pared by 3 bases and J by 1 base, with 19 bases between. The length of the CDR3 is 16 residues.

This clonotype was observed at least ten times. V is TRBV7-9 and J is TRBJ2-2; D is unresolved. The CDR3 spans 16 residues. Germline V lookup: CDR1 SEHNR, CDR2 FQNEAQ (reference sequence). Trimming took 2 bases from V and 1 from J, leaving 11 bases between them. The CDR3 bases are TGTGCCAGCAGCTTAATGGCAGTTCGGAACACCGGGGAGCTGTTTTTT. It codes for CASSLMAVRNTGELFF.

This clonotype was detected ten times or more. One end of the junction does not line up with germline, which may come from a read error. The V gene is TRBV2, the J gene TRBJ1-4, with 7 bases that match TRBD1. The CDR3 length is 15 residues. Germline V CDR1 and CDR2: SNHLY, FYNNEI. The chain's CDR3 is CASREQGTTNEKLFF. The DNA for the CDR3 is TGTGCCAGCAGAGAACAGGGGACAACGAATGAAAAACTGTTTTTT.

The CDR3 protein is CASGLAGATDTQYF. The CDR3 coding sequence is TGTGCTAGTGGTTTAGCGGGAGCGACAGATACGCAGTATTTT. The genes are TRBV12-5 and TRBJ2-3; 8 bases line up with TRBD2. CDR3 length: 14 amino acids. The ends lost 3 bases at V and 3 bases at J; junction bases unmatched: 2. Germline values: CDR1 LGHNT, CDR2 FRNRAP.

This clonotype has more than one count but fewer than ten. The rearrangement uses TRBV12-3 or TRBV12-4 and TRBJ1-1; the D gene is possibly TRBD1 (5 bases). V was clipped by 9 bases and J by 1 base, with 15 bases between them. This CDR3 has 14 residues. CDR3 region: CASYKGLQNTEAFF. The CDR3 DNA reads as TGTGCCAGTTATAAGGGACTGCAGAACACTGAAGCTTTCTTT.

V is TRBV25-1 and J is TRBJ2-1; D gene ambiguous. V was cut by 4 bases and J by 4 bases, with 17 bases left in between. The CDR3 length is 16 residues. Germline V CDR1 and CDR2: MGHDK, SYGVNS. The chain's CDR3 is CASSGLSGGPYNEQFF. As DNA, the CDR3 is TGTGCCAGCAGTGGGCTTTCTGGCGGACCTTACAATGAGCAGTTCTTC.

This clonotype came up a few times. The genes are TRBV6-1 and TRBJ2-5; D tentatively fits TRBD1 or TRBD2 (5 bases each). Germline assignment: CDR1 MNHNS and CDR2 SASEGT. The ends were cut back, 6 bases at V and 4 bases at J, with 15 bases in the middle. This CDR3 comprises 14 residues. CDR3 protein: CASSPGTRRETQYF. CDR3 nucleotide sequence: TGTGCCAGCAGCCCCGGGACGCGGCGAGAGACCCAGTACTTC.

This clonotype was seen a few times. The J gene is TRBJ2-1, the V gene TRBV3-1, with D possibly being TRBD2 (6 bases). Trimming pared 3 bases from V and 9 bases from J, leaving 18 bases between. The CDR3 runs 15 residues. Germline CDR1 and CDR2: LGHDT and YNNKEL (reference sequence). The DNA for the CDR3 is TGTGCCAGCAGCCAGACGATGATTTTGGGAGGTGAGCAGTTCTTC. This codes for CASSQTMILGGEQFF.

The chain uses TRBV27 and TRBJ2-7; D call uncertain. V gave up 6 bases and J gave up 4 bases, with 13 bases separating them. This CDR3 is 13 amino acids long. Germline loops: CDR1 MNHEY, CDR2 SMNVEV (reference sequence). CDR3 nucleotides: TGTGCCAGCAGCTCCTTTCGGGCATACGAGCAGTACTTC. The encoded protein is CASSSFRAYEQYF.

CDR3 nucleotides: TGCAGTGCTGAAAAATCAGCGGAAACCTACAATGAGCAGTTCTTC. Protein product: CSAEKSAETYNEQFF. The rearrangement uses TRBV20-1 and TRBJ2-1, with D maybe TRBD2 (5 bases). This CDR3 contains 15 residues. Germline V gives CDR1 DFQATT, CDR2 SNEGSKA (reference sequence). Trimming removed 5 bases at V and 2 bases at J, with 16 bases between.

This clonotype was seen more than once but under ten times. The chain carries TRBV29-1 and TRBJ2-5; no definite D call. Looked up from germline, CDR1 is SQVTM and CDR2 is ANQGSEA. The CDR3 sequence is 13 residues long. The V end lost 6 bases, the J end lost 4 bases, and 15 bases lay between the germline ends. This CDR3 reads CSVGEMNGETQYF. CDR3 nucleotides: TGCAGCGTAGGAGAGATGAATGGAGAGACCCAGTACTTC.

Details on this clonotype: The junction and the germline gene differ at one end; a read error may be behind it. The chain links TRBV20-1 to TRBJ2-3, with 8 bases fitting TRBD1. The CDR3 covers 16 residues. The germline CDR1 and CDR2 sequences are DFQATT and SNEGSKA (reference sequence). CDR3: CSAGEIGQGPTDTQYF. DNA of the CDR3: TGCAGTGCTGGAGAGATAGGACAGGGCCCCACAGATACGCAGTATTTT.

The V and J genes are TRBV11-2 and TRBJ2-5; 8 bases fit TRBD2. The CDR3 covers 16 residues. Germline loops: CDR1 SGHAT, CDR2 FQNNGV. The V gene end was trimmed by 5 bases and the J gene end by 7 bases; junction bases not matched to a gene: 15. The CDR3 DNA sequence: TGTGCCAGCAGCCAAGAACGACTAGCGCCTCCGGGGACCCAGTACTTC. Translation gives CASSQERLAPPGTQYF.

At least ten counts were recorded for this clonotype. J is TRBJ2-7 and V is TRBV3-1, with 8 bases identical to TRBD2. The CDR3 consists of 14 residues. Germline V gives CDR1 LGHDT, CDR2 YNNKEL (reference sequence). V lost 4 bases and J lost 2; bases outside the gene matches: 4. CDR3 DNA: TGTGCCAGCAGCCCGTCTAGCGGGCCCTACGAGCAGTACTTC. Protein sequence: CASSPSSGPYEQYF.

This clonotype was counted a few times. The CDR3 DNA sequence: TGCGCCAGCAGTTTAGGGACGGACTTCTACAATGAGCAGTTCTTC. Translation: CASSLGTDFYNEQFF. This chain joins TRBV5-1 and TRBJ2-1, with D perhaps TRBD1 or TRBD2 (5 bases each). In germline, CDR1 is SGHRS, CDR2 YFSETQ. V lost 5 bases, J lost 3 bases, and 15 bases lay in between. The CDR3 totals 15 residues.

The chain has TRBV20-1 and TRBJ2-7; 7 nucleotides align to TRBD1. The CDR3 runs to 13 residues. Germline loops: CDR1 DFQATT, CDR2 SNEGSKA (reference sequence). Trimming removed 4 bases from V and 3 bases from J; junction bases left unmatched: 6. The CDR3: CSAKAGGFYEQYF. For the CDR3, the DNA is TGCAGTGCTAAGGCAGGGGGATTCTACGAGCAGTACTTC.

This clonotype was seen more than once but under ten times. The CDR3 spells CASSPPDYEQYF. DNA for the CDR3: TGTGCCAGCAGCCCCCCCGACTACGAGCAGTACTTC. V and J are TRBV7-9 and TRBJ2-7; D remains unclear. V dropped 5 bases and J dropped 3 bases, with 8 bases sitting between them. Germline loops: CDR1 SEHNR, CDR2 FQNEAQ (reference sequence). The CDR3 is 12 residues long.

The CDR3 sequence is CASSINEGGPIEQFF. The CDR3 DNA is TGTGCCAGTAGTATCAATGAGGGAGGGCCTATTGAGCAGTTCTTC. The V call is TRBV19, the J call TRBJ2-1; 7 nucleotides agree with TRBD2. V was pared by 3 bases and J by 9 bases, with 11 bases of the junction left unmatched. The CDR3 consists of 15 residues. The germline CDR1 and CDR2 sequences are LNHDA and SQIVND (reference sequence).

The chain joins TRBV10-3 to TRBJ1-4; TRBD1 is a possible D gene (5 bases). The CDR3 runs to 13 residues. The germline V and J ends were trimmed by 6 bases and 5 bases, with 10 bases remaining between them. From germline, CDR1 is ENHRY and CDR2 SYGVKD. For the CDR3, the DNA is TGTGCCATCAGATCAGGGCACAATGAAAAACTGTTTTTT. Its protein is CAIRSGHNEKLFF.

V usage is TRBV7-8 and J usage is TRBJ2-7; TRBD1 matches 10 bases. Germline CDR1 SGHVS, CDR2 FQNEAQ. The CDR3 has 16 residues. V dropped 2 bases and J dropped 0; count of bases not matched to a gene: 4. This CDR3 is CASSLRTGGISYEQYF. The CDR3 bases are TGTGCCAGCAGCTTACGGACAGGGGGAATCTCCTACGAGCAGTACTTC.

This clonotype was counted many times. This sequence joins TRBV3-1 and TRBJ2-1, with 9 nucleotides matching TRBD2. This CDR3 has 15 residues. After removal of 2 bases from V and 6 bases from J, the junction contained 5 bases not matched to a gene. Germline lookup yields CDR1 LGHDT and CDR2 YNNKEL (reference sequence). This CDR3 is CASSQTGTSSNEQFF. The CDR3 DNA follows: TGTGCCAGCAGCCAAACCGGGACTAGCAGCAATGAGCAGTTCTTC.

The CDR3 coding sequence is TGTGCCAGCAGTGAAGTACTAGCGGGGGCGAACACCGGGGAGCTGTTTTTT. It specifies CASSEVLAGANTGELFF. The V gene is TRBV25-1, the J gene TRBJ2-2; 11 bases fit TRBD2. Germline loops: CDR1 MGHDK, CDR2 SYGVNS. The CDR3 spans 17 residues. The V and J ends lost 2 bases and 0 bases, in that order; junction bases with no gene match: 2. The variable domain in full, with the rest retrieved from reference TRBV25-1 and TRBJ2-2, is EADIYQTPRYLVIGTGKKITLECSQTMGHDKMYWYQQDPGMELHLIHYSYGVNSTEKGDLSSESTVSRIRTEHFPLTLESARPSHTSQYLCASSEVLAGANTGELFFGEGSRLTVL.